This is a list of T cell receptor beta chains from one sample in a study of blood T cell repertoires in COVID-19. Sequencing was performed with immunoSEQ multiplex PCR; in TCRdb, only in-frame clones are kept and a portion is missing. The sample includes about 230,000 clones, around nine tenths of them seen just once. Sequenced: PBMCs or T cells enriched from blood (not recorded which). Receptors originate from a woman in her twenties or thirties who had been exposed to COVID-19. Both conserved end residues are trimmed from each CDR3.

CDR3aa: SGAYSYQETQY
v_gene: TRBV29-1
j_gene: TRBJ2-5

CDR3aa: ASSNTGAVYEQY
v_gene: TRBV2
j_gene: TRBJ2-7

CDR3aa: ASSTGGGTEAF
v_gene: TRBV9
j_gene: TRBJ1-1

CDR3aa: ASSSLDRAEHEQY
v_gene: TRBV5-4
j_gene: TRBJ2-7

CDR3aa: ASSSKDRGHAYGYT
v_gene: TRBV5-4
j_gene: TRBJ1-2

CDR3aa: SGYAGGGKTEAF
v_gene: TRBV29-1
j_gene: TRBJ1-1

CDR3aa: ASSLLRRELQY
v_gene: TRBV28
j_gene: TRBJ2-4

CDR3aa: ASSPQGARSGYT
v_gene: TRBV19
j_gene: TRBJ1-2

CDR3aa: ASTPTGVRGYT
v_gene: TRBV28
j_gene: TRBJ1-2

CDR3aa: ASSLGGSPSSYNEQF
v_gene: TRBV28
j_gene: TRBJ2-1

CDR3aa: ASSQAPLAGLHYEQY
v_gene: TRBV4-1
j_gene: TRBJ2-7

CDR3aa: ASSLGQGYETQY
v_gene: TRBV5-6
j_gene: TRBJ2-5

CDR3aa: ASSQADGKKSTDTQY
v_gene: TRBV4-1
j_gene: TRBJ2-3